Listed here is a single TCR beta chain. Its antigen remains unknown. The second PCR ran about 6 to 12 cycles with a sample-barcoded 5' primer and J-beta primers. TCRdb ran MiXCR on the 5' RACE reads and lists one entry per CDR3 protein. The table has roughly 2 million distinct CDR3 sequences, around half seen once. This CDR3 has 19 residues. J was trimmed by 5 bases and V by 3 bases; bases with no gene match: 16. Looked up from germline, CDR1 is MDHEN and CDR2 is SYDVKM. Those donating, healthy Caucasian individuals from Russia, were aged roughly 6 to 95. The sample originates from a study of blood T cells in healthy people across ages. Study-level information: Template switching captured about one barcoded beta molecule per two T cells. The study, taken as a whole, reports: More naive CD4+ cells and higher diversity marked long-lived donors relative to aged donors.

Sequencing was done on a sample of blood. The rearrangement uses TRBV28 and TRBJ2-3; 11 bases map to TRBD2. The receptor was isolated from a woman in her thirties or forties in good health. The CDR3 DNA reads TGTGCCAGCAGTTTGCTCCTAACTAGCGGGAGCTCCCGGGGAGATACGCAGTATTTT. Residues: CASSLLLTSGSSRGDTQYF.